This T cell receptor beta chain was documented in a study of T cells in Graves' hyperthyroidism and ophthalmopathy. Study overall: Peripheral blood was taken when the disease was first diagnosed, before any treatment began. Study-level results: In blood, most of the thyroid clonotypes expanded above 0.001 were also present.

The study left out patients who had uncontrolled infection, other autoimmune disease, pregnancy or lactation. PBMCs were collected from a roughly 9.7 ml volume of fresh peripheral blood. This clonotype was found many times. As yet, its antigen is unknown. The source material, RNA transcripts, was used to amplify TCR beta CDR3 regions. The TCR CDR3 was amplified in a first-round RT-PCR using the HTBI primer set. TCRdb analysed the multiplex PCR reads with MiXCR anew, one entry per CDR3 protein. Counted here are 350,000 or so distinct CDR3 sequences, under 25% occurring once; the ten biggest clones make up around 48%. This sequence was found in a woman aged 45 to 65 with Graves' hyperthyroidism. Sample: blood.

CDR3 bases: TGCAGTGCCCCCGGGACAGGGATACAAGAGACCCAGTACTTC. It encodes CSAPGTGIQETQYF. V and J are TRBV20-1 and TRBJ2-5; 9 nucleotides match TRBD1. V was pared by 6 bases and J by 2 bases, with 7 bases of the junction left unmatched. The germline V gene has CDR1 DFQATT and CDR2 SNEGSKA (reference sequence). This CDR3 contains 14 residues.